What follows is one TCR beta chain and its context. Its antigen is currently unknown. The CDR3 end shows no conserved phenylalanine or tryptophan, and so a read error is likely. With a constant-region primer, TCR beta cDNA was made from about 0.5 ug of total RNA. For TCR beta, libraries were produced by three nested multiplex PCR rounds using slightly modified ARM-PCR. PCR rounds one and two used TRBV1-TRBV30 forward primers with a C-beta reverse primer for around 9 cycles each. Using its own MiXCR run on the multiplex PCR reads, TCRdb lists one record per CDR3 protein. The data hold just under 55,000 distinct CDR3 sequences, with about 80% observed a single time. The CDR3 loop spans 14 amino acids. Trimming removed 5 bases from V and 5 bases from J, with 14 bases in between. Germline loops: CDR1 WSHSY, CDR2 SAAADI. These data come from a study of tumor-infiltrating lymphocytes in primary liver carcinoma.

General study results and limits: Top clones occupying all five tumor regions numbered only about 8-25%. Tumor top-250-clone fraction significantly exceeded that of blood (p = 0.039).

Co-extraction of RNA and DNA was performed on about 19-30 mg of unsorted bulk tissue. Viable tumor cell content exceeded 90% in every tumor sample. The chain combines TRBV10-2 with TRBJ2-3; tentatively, D is TRBD2 (5 bases). The specimen was liver tumor tissue from sampling region 2. Noted subset: tumor region T2, inferior pole. The TCR sequence derives from a man aged 35-49 years with primary liver carcinoma and hepatitis B virus infection. The CDR3 DNA is TGCGCCAGCAGTCACAGACTAAAAGGAGATACGCAGTATTAT. Its protein product is CASSHRLKGDTQYY.